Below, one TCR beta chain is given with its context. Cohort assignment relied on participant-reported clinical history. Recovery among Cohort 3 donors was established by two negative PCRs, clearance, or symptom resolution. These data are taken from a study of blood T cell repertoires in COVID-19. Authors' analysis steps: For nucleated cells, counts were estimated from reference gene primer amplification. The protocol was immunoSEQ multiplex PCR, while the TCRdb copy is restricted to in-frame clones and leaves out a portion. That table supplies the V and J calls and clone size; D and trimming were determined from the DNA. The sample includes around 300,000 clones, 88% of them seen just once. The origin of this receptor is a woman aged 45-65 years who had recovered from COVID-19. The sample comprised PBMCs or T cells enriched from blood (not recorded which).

This CDR3 reads CASSLMAGGDTQYF. The CDR3, as DNA: TGTGCCAGCAGCTTAATGGCAGGGGGGGATACGCAGTATTTT. J is TRBJ2-3 and V is TRBV7-2, with D perhaps matching TRBD1 (7 bases). CDR1 and CDR2 from the germline V gene are SGHTA and FQGNSA. There are 14 residues in the CDR3. The ends were cut back, 2 bases at V and 6 bases at J, with 12 bases in the middle.